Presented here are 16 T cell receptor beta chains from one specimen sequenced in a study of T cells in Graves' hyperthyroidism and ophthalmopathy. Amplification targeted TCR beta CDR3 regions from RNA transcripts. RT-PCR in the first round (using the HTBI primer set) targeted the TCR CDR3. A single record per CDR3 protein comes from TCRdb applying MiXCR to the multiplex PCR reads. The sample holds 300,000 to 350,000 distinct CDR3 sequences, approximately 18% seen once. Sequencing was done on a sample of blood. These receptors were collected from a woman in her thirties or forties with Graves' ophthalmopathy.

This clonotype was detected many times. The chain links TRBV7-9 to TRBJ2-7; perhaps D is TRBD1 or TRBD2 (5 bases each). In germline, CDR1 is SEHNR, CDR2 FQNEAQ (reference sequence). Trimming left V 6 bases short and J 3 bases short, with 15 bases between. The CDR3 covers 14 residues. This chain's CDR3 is CASSSREYDYEQYF. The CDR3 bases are TGTGCCAGCAGTTCCAGGGAGTACGACTACGAGCAGTACTTC.

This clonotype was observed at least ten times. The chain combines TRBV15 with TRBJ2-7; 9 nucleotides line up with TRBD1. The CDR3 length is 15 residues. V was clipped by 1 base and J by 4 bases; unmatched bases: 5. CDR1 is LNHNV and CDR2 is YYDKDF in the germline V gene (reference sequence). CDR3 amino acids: CATSRGGTGSYEQYF. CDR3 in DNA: TGTGCCACCAGCAGAGGGGGGACAGGGTCGTACGAGCAGTACTTC.

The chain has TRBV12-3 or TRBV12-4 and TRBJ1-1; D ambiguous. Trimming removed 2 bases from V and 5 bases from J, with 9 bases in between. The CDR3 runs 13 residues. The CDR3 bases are TGTGCCAGCAGTTTACTTAGGTGGACTGAAGCTTTCTTT. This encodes CASSLLRWTEAFF.

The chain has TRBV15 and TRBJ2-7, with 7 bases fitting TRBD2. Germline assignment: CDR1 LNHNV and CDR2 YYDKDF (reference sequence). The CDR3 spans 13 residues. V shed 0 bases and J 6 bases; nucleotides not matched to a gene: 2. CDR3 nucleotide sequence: TGTGCCACCAGCAGAGAGGGAGGGTCCGAGCAGTACTTC. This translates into CATSREGGSEQYF.

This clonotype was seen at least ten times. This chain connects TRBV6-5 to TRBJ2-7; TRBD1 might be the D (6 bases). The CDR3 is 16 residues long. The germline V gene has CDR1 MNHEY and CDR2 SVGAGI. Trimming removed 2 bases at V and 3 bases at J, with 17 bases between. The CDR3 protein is CASSYPGHAGNYEQYF. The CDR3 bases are TGTGCCAGCAGTTACCCGGGACACGCAGGGAACTACGAGCAGTACTTC.

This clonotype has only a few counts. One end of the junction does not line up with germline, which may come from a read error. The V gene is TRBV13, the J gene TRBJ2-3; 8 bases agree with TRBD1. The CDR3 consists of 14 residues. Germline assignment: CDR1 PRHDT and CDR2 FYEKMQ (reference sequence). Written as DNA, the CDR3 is TGTGTCAGCAGCACGACAGGGGGCACAGATACGCAGTATTTT. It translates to CVSSTTGGTDTQYF.

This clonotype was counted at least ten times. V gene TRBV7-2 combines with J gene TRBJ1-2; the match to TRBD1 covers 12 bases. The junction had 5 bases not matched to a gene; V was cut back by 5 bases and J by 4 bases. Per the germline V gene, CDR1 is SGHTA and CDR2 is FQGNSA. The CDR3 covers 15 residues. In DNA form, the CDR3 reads TGTGCCAGCAGCCGGGACAGGGGGCGGGGCTATGGCTACACCTTC. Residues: CASSRDRGRGYGYTF.

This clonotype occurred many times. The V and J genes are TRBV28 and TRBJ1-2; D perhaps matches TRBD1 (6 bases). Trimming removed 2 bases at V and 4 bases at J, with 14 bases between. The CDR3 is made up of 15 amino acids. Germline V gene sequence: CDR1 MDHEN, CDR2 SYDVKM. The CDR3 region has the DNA TGTGCCAGCAGTTTACAGGGGCCGGGAATCTATGGCTACACCTTC. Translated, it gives CASSLQGPGIYGYTF.

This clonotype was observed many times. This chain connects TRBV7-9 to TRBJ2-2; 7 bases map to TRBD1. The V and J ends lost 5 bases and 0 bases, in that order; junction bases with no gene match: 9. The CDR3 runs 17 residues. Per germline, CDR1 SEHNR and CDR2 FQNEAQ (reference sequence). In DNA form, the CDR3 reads TGTGCCAGCAGCCCCTTTAGGCAGGGGGCGAACACCGGGGAGCTGTTTTTT. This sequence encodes CASSPFRQGANTGELFF.

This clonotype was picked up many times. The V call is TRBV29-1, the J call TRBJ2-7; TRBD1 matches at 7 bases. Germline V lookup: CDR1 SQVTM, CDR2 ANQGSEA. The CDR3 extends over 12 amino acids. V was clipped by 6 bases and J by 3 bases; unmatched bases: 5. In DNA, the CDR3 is TGCAGCGTCCGACAGGGACACTACGAGCAGTACTTC. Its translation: CSVRQGHYEQYF.

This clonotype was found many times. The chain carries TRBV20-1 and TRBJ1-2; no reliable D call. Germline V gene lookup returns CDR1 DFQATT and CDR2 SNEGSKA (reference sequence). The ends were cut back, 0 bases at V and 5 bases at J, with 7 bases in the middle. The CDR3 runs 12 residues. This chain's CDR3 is CSAREVSYGYTF. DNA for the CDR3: TGCAGTGCTAGAGAGGTATCTTATGGCTACACCTTC.

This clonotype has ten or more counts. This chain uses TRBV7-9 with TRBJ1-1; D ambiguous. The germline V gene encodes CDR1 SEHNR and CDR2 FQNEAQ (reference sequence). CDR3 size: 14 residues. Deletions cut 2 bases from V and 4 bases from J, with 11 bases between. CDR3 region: CASSLSTESTEAFF. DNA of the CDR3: TGTGCCAGCAGCTTATCTACAGAGAGCACTGAAGCTTTCTTT.

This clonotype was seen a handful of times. The CDR3 sequence is CASRYKGQVSHEQYF. CDR3 coding DNA: TGTGCCAGTAGATATAAGGGACAGGTGTCCCACGAGCAGTACTTC. The chain carries TRBV19 and TRBJ2-7; 8 bases are shared with TRBD1. After removal of 6 bases from V and 5 bases from J, the junction contained 12 bases not matched to a gene. This CDR3 spans 15 amino acids. CDR1 and CDR2 (germline): LNHDA, SQIVND (reference sequence).

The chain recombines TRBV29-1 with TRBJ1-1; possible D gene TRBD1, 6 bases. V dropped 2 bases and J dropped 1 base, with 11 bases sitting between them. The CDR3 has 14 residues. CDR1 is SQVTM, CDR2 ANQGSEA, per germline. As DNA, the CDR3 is TGCAGCGTTGAAACCGGGACACCGAACACTGAAGCTTTCTTT. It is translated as CSVETGTPNTEAFF.

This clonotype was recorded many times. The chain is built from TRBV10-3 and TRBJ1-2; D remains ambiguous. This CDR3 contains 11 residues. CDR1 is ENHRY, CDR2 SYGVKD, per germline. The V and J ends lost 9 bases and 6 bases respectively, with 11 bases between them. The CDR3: CAISGLDGYTF. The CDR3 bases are TGTGCCATATCGGGGTTGGATGGCTACACCTTC.

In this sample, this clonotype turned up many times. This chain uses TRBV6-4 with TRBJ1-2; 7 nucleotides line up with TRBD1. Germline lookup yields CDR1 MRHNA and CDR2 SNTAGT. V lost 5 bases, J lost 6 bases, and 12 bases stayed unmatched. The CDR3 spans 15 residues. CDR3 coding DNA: TGTGCCAGCAGTTATGGGGGGTACAGGGGTCATGGCTACACCTTC. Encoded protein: CASSYGGYRGHGYTF.